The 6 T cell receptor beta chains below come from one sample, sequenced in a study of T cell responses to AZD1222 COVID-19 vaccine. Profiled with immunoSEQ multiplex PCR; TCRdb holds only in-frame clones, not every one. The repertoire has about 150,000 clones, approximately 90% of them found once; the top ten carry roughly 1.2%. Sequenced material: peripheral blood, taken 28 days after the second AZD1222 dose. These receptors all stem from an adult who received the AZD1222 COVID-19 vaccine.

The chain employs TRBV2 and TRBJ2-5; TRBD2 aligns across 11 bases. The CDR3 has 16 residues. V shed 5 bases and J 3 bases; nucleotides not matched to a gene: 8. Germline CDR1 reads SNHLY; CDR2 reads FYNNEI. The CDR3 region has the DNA TGTGCCAGCAGTATTATAGCGGGAGGGCCGGAAGAGACCCAGTACTTC. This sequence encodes CASSIIAGGPEETQYF.

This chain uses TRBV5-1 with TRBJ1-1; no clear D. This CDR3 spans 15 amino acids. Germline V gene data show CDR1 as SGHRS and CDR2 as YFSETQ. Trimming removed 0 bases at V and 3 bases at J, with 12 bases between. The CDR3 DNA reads TGCGCCAGCAGCTTGGTTGGGAATTCGGACACTGAAGCTTTCTTT. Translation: CASSLVGNSDTEAFF.

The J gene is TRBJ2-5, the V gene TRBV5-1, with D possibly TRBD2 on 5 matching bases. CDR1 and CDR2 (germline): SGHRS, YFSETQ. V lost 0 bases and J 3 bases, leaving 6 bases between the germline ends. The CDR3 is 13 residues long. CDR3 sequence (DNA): TGCGCCAGCAGCTTGGTCGGGGAAGAGACCCAGTACTTC. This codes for CASSLVGEETQYF.

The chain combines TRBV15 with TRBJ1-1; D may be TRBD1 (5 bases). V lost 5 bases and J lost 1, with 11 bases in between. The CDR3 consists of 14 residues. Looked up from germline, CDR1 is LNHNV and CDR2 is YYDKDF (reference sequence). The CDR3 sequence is CATSVSRGNTEAFF. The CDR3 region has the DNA TGTGCCACCAGCGTTTCGAGGGGGAACACTGAAGCTTTCTTT. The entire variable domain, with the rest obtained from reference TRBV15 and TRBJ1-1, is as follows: DAMVIQNPRYQVTQFGKPVTLSCSQTLNHNVMYWYQQKSSQAPKLLFHYYDKDFNNEADTPDNFQSRRPNTSFCFLDIRSPGLGDTAMYLCATSVSRGNTEAFFGQGTRLTVV.

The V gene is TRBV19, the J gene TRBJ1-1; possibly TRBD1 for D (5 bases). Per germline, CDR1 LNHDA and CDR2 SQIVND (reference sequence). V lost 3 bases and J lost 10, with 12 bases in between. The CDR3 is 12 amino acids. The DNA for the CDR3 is TGTGCCAGTAGTATCCCCATGGGGCGAGCTTTCTTT. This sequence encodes CASSIPMGRAFF.

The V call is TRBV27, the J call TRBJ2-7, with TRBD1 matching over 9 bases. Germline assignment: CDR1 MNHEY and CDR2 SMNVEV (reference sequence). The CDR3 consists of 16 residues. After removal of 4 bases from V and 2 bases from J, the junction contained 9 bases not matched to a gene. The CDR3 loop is CASSSLTGTGTYEQYF. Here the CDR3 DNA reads TGTGCCAGCAGTTCTCTAACCGGGACAGGGACCTACGAGCAGTACTTC.